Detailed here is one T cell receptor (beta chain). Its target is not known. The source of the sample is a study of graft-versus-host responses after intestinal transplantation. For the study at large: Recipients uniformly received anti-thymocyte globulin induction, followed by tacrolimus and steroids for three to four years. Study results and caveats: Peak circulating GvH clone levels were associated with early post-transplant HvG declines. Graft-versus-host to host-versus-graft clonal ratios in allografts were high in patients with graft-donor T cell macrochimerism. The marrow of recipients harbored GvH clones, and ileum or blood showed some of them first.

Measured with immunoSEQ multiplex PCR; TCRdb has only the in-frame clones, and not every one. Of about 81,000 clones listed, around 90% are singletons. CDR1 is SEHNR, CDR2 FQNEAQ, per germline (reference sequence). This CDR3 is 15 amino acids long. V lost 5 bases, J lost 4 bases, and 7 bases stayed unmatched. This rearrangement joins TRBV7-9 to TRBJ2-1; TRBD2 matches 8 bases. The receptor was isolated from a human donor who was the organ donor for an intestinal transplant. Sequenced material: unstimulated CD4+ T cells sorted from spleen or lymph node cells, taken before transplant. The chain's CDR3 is CASSLIAGPYNEQFF. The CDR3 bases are TGTGCCAGCAGCCTGATAGCGGGGCCTTACAATGAGCAGTTCTTC.